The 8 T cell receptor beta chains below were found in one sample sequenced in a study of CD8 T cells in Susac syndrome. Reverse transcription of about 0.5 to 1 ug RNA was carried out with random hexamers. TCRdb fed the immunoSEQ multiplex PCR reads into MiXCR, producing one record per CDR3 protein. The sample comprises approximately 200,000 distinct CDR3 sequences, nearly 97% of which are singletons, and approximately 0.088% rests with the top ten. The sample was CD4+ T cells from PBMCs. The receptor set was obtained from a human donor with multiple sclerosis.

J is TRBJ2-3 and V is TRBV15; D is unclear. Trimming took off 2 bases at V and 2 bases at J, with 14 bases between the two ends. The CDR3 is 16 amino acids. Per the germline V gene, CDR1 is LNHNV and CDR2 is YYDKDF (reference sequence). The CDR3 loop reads CATSRLWTGLTDTQYF. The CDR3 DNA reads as TGTGCCACCAGCAGACTTTGGACGGGCCTCACAGATACGCAGTATTTT.

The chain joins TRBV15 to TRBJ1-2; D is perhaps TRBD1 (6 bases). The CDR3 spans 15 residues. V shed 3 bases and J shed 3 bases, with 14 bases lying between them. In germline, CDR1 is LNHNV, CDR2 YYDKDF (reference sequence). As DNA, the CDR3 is TGTGCCACCAGCAGGATCCCGCCAGGGGACTATGGCTACACCTTC. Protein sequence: CATSRIPPGDYGYTF.

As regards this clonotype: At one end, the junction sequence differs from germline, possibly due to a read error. Written as DNA, the CDR3 is TGTGCCTGGGGTGTGCGAGGTAAAACGGATACGCAGTATTTT. The encoded protein is CAWGVRGKTDTQYF. This chain joins TRBV30 and TRBJ2-3, with unresolved D. This CDR3 has 14 residues. Germline CDR1 GTSNPN, CDR2 SVGIG (reference sequence). Full variable domain (remainder filled in from reference TRBV30 and TRBJ2-3): SQTIHQWPATLVQPVGSPLSLECTVEGTSNPNLYWYRQAAGRGLQLLFYSVGIGQISSEVPQNLSASRPQDRQFILSSKKLLLSDSGFYLCAWGVRGKTDTQYFGPGTRLTVL.

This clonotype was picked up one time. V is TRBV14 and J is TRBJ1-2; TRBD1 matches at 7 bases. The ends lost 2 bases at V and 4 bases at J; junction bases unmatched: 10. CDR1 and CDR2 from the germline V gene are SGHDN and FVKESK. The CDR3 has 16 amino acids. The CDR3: CASSQLGQEWGYGYTF. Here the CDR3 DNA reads TGTGCCAGCAGCCAACTCGGACAGGAGTGGGGCTATGGCTACACCTTC.

CDR3 DNA: TGCAGTGCTAGAGACTCGAGCCCCGAGGAAAAAGCTTTCTTT. This gives the protein CSARDSSPEEKAFF. The gene calls are TRBV20-1 and TRBJ1-1; D ambiguous. V lost 0 bases, J lost 9 bases, and 17 bases lay in between. This CDR3 is 14 amino acids long. Germline V gene lookup returns CDR1 DFQATT and CDR2 SNEGSKA (reference sequence).

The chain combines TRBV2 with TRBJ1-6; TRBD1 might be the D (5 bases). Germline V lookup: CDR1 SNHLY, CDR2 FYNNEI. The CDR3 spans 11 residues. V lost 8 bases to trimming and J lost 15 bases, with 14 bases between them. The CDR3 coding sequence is TGTGCCAGCGACCAGAGAGGACACCTCCACTTT. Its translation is CASDQRGHLHF.

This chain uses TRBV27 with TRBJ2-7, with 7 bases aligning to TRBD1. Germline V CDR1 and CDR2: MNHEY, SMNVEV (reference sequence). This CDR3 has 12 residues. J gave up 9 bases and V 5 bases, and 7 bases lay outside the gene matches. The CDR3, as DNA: TGTGCCAGCAGTATTCACAGGGGAAGGCAGTACTTC. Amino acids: CASSIHRGRQYF.

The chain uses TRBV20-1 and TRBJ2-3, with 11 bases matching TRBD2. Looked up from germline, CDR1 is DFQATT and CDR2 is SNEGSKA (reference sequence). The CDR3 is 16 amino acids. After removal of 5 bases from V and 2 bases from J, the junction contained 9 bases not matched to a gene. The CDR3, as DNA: TGCAGTGCTCCTCGTAGACTAGCGGGGTTCACAGATACGCAGTATTTT. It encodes CSAPRRLAGFTDTQYF.